This TCR beta chain was recorded in a study of shared clonotypes between healthy human individuals. Study-level background: Participating donors consisted of a couple of women and a few men aged 18 to 49. A donor's plate count was three for CD4 naive and three for CD4 memory; CD8 naive had two and CD8 memory one. Overall study findings and caveats: Relative to clonotypes present in all four donors, those not shared had lower generation probabilities. Even with large depth, rarefaction showed that sorted-subset sequencing was incomplete.

The CDR3 is 11 residues long. CDR1 is SGHDT, CDR2 YYEEEE, per germline. Here immunoSEQ multiplex PCR was the method, and the copy in TCRdb shows in-frame clones only, minus some. Of over 2 million clones detected, less than 95% appear once; the ten largest clones hold 0.9% to 1.4%. This clone was recorded once. What it binds is not known. The junction and the germline gene differ at one end; a read error may be behind it. Naivety among CD8 cells was defined by CD45RO negativity and positive CCR7 selection, thereby excluding terminally differentiated effector memory CD45RA+ cells. The chain uses TRBV5-6 and TRBJ1-3; D is unresolved. This clonotype was obtained from a man aged 18 to 35 in good health. The sample taken for sequencing was naive CD8+ T cells sorted from blood. The CDR3 here is CANSLADTIYF. The CDR3 DNA is TGTGCCAACAGCTTGGCAGACACCATATATTTT.